This TCR beta chain was documented in a study of blood T cell repertoires in COVID-19. In the study overall: Nucleic acid was either cDNA or gDNA, and it came from T cells, B-cell-depleted T cells, or PBMCs.

Per the original data handling: Amplification from reference gene primers served as the basis for estimated nucleated cell counts. Clones were sequenced by immunoSEQ multiplex PCR, and TCRdb holds only the in-frame ones, with some missing. That table is the source of V, J and clone size, and D and trimming were worked out from the DNA. Here the sample spans roughly 330,000 clones, 86% being singletons. Trimming pared 3 bases from V and 1 base from J, leaving 19 bases between. The CDR3 runs to 17 residues. Germline loops: CDR1 MNHEY, CDR2 SMNVEV (reference sequence). The sequenced material came from peripheral blood. The TCR sequence derives from a woman in her 50s with acute or convalescent COVID-19. V and J are TRBV27 and TRBJ2-7; perhaps TRBD2 as D (6 bases). CDR3 in DNA: TGTGCCAGCAGTTTGGTCGTTGGGACGGGACTTTCCTACGAGCAGTACTTC. This gives the protein CASSLVVGTGLSYEQYF.